This TCR beta chain was obtained from a study of blood T cells in healthy people across ages. Together with a sample-barcoded 5' primer, a J-beta primer mix was included in a second PCR lasting roughly 7 to 11 cycles. TCRdb reprocessed the 5' RACE reads via MiXCR and lists one record per CDR3 protein. Of fewer than 900,000 distinct CDR3 sequences in the sample, roughly two fifths were seen once. The CDR3 covers 16 residues. Germline V gene sequence: CDR1 SGHTA, CDR2 FQGNSA. V lost 5 bases and J 8 bases, leaving 22 bases between the germline ends. This clonotype was observed a few times. The origin of this receptor is a woman aged 55 to 70 in good health. This chain joins TRBV7-2 and TRBJ2-1; D gene unclear. The sample taken for sequencing was blood. The CDR3 loop is CASSPRGPSGSDEQFF. The CDR3 DNA reads TGTGCCAGCAGCCCCCGAGGTCCCAGTGGAAGCGATGAGCAGTTCTTC. The full variable domain, with the rest looked up from reference TRBV7-2 and TRBJ2-1, is GAGVSQSPSNKVTEKGKDVELRCDPISGHTALYWYRQSLGQGLEFLIYFQGNSAPDKSGLPSDRFSAERTGGSVSTLTIQRTQQEDSAVYLCASSPRGPSGSDEQFFGPGTRLTVL.